The next 22 T cell receptor beta chains were all read from a single sample in a study of blood T cell repertoires in COVID-19. Profiled with immunoSEQ multiplex PCR; TCRdb holds only in-frame clones, not every one. This sample has fewer than 200,000 clones, with 88% found just once. Material: PBMCs or T cells enriched from blood (not recorded which). The source of these receptors is a woman under 30 who had recovered from COVID-19.

This clone was seen only once. This sequence joins TRBV18 and TRBJ2-7, with D tentatively TRBD2 (6 bases). The CDR3 is 14 residues long. Deletions cut 6 bases from V and 4 bases from J, with 16 bases between. Germline V gene data show CDR1 as KGHSH and CDR2 as LQKENI. Written as DNA, the CDR3 is TGTGCCAGCTCCCCCGCGGGAACTCTATACGAGCAGTACTTC. This codes for CASSPAGTLYEQYF.

The CDR3, as DNA: TGTGCCAGCAGCCGTGGGACAGGGTACACTGAAGCTTTCTTT. It codes for CASSRGTGYTEAFF. The chain recombines TRBV5-4 with TRBJ1-1; 9 bases align to TRBD1. The V gene end was trimmed by 4 bases and the J gene end by 3 bases; junction bases not matched to a gene: 4. This CDR3 contains 14 residues. The V gene's germline CDR1 is SGHNT and CDR2 YYREEE (reference sequence).

The rearrangement joins TRBV6-2 or TRBV6-3 to TRBJ1-4, with 9 positions matching TRBD1. Unmatched junction bases numbered 2, after V lost 5 bases and J lost 7 bases. The CDR3 has 13 residues. Germline V gene sequence: CDR1 MNHEY, CDR2 SVGEGT. In nucleotides, the CDR3 is TGTGCCAGCAGTGGACAGGGGACTGAAAAACTGTTTTTT. It translates to CASSGQGTEKLFF.

The V gene is TRBV28, the J gene TRBJ1-2, with D possibly matching TRBD1 (5 bases). Trimming took 6 bases from V and 4 from J, leaving 9 bases between them. Germline CDR1 is MDHEN and CDR2 is SYDVKM. The CDR3 spans 12 residues. The CDR3 spells CASRGPGYGYTF. In DNA, the CDR3 is TGTGCCAGCAGGGGGCCCGGCTATGGCTACACCTTC.

This sequence joins TRBV19 and TRBJ2-3, with 13 bases fitting TRBD2. Unmatched junction bases numbered 9, after V lost 5 bases and J lost 7 bases. The CDR3 runs 16 residues. From germline, CDR1 is LNHDA and CDR2 SQIVND (reference sequence). The CDR3 region has the DNA TGTGCCAGTAGTCTACAACTAGCGGGGGGGCCGAATACGCAGTATTTT. As protein: CASSLQLAGGPNTQYF. Based on the CDR3 plus reference TRBV19 and TRBJ2-3, the full variable domain is DGGITQSPKYLFRKEGQNVTLSCEQNLNHDAMYWYRQDPGQGLRLIYYSQIVNDFQKGDIAEGYSVSREKKESFPLTVTSAQKNPTAFYLCASSLQLAGGPNTQYFGPGTRLTVL.

This rearrangement joins TRBV7-3 to TRBJ2-1, with TRBD1 as a possible D gene (7 bases). Trimming cost V 0 bases and J 6 bases, with 24 bases left between them. The CDR3 contains 19 residues. Germline V gene data show CDR1 as SGHTA and CDR2 as FQGTGA. The CDR3 nucleotides read TGTGCCAGCAGCTTAACTTCCGCCGCGGGGACAGCTGATTTCAATGAGCAGTTCTTC. It yields the protein CASSLTSAAGTADFNEQFF.

V usage is TRBV18 and J usage is TRBJ1-2; TRBD1 might be the D (6 bases). The CDR3 has 14 residues. Germline V gene lookup returns CDR1 KGHSH and CDR2 LQKENI. V was trimmed by 5 bases and J by 4 bases, leaving 14 bases between them. The CDR3 reads CASSETGVRYGYTF. The CDR3 coding sequence is TGTGCCAGCTCAGAGACAGGCGTTCGCTATGGCTACACCTTC.

The CDR3 DNA follows: TGTGCCAGCACCCCGCCATCGGTTAGCACAGATACGCAGTATTTT. Protein product: CASTPPSVSTDTQYF. This chain connects TRBV7-2 to TRBJ2-3, with unresolved D. The CDR3 is 15 amino acids. Per germline, CDR1 SGHTA and CDR2 FQGNSA. Trimming removed 7 bases from V and 0 bases from J, with 14 bases in between. Full variable domain (outside the CDR3, taken from reference TRBV7-2 and TRBJ2-3): GAGVSQSPSNKVTEKGKDVELRCDPISGHTALYWYRQSLGQGLEFLIYFQGNSAPDKSGLPSDRFSAERTGGSVSTLTIQRTQQEDSAVYLCASTPPSVSTDTQYFGPGTRLTVL.

V gene TRBV2 combines with J gene TRBJ1-1, with D tentatively TRBD1 (6 bases). V dropped 4 bases and J dropped 1 base, with 13 bases sitting between them. Germline-derived CDR1 and CDR2 are SNHLY and FYNNEI. CDR3 length: 15 amino acids. The CDR3 DNA follows: TGTGCCAGCAGTGTTTCGGGACACCCGAACACTGAAGCTTTCTTT. Translating it yields CASSVSGHPNTEAFF.

Of note for this clone: A read error may produce the germline difference seen at one junction end. V and J are TRBV4-1 and TRBJ1-4; D possibly corresponds to TRBD1 (6 bases). This CDR3 is built from 16 residues. Germline V gene lookup returns CDR1 MGHRA and CDR2 YSYEKL. DNA for the CDR3: TGCGCCAGCAGACAAGTGGCGAGGGGGGGAGATGAAAAACTGTTTTTT. It specifies CASRQVARGGDEKLFF.

This clone was found a few times. The gene calls are TRBV25-1 and TRBJ1-6, with D perhaps matching TRBD1 (6 bases). Germline V CDR1 and CDR2: MGHDK, SYGVNS. The length of the CDR3 is 17 residues. The V end was cut by 4 bases, the J end by 0 bases, with 13 bases between. CDR3 coding DNA: TGTGCCAGCAGTGCCTCTTGGGGGCCCTCCTATAATTCACCCCTCCACTTT. Amino acids: CASSASWGPSYNSPLHF.

This chain links TRBV6-1 with TRBJ2-7, with TRBD1 identical over 10 bases. The ends lost 0 bases at V and 5 bases at J; junction bases unmatched: 4. Germline V lookup: CDR1 MNHNS, CDR2 SASEGT. This CDR3 is 15 amino acids long. CDR3 protein: CASSEAGTGAHEQYF. Here the CDR3 DNA reads TGTGCCAGCAGTGAAGCCGGGACAGGGGCCCACGAGCAGTACTTC.

V usage is TRBV5-1 and J usage is TRBJ2-3; D not certain. The CDR3 runs to 12 residues. V was shortened by 0 bases and J by 4 bases, with 3 bases between the two germline ends. CDR1 and CDR2 from the germline V gene are SGHRS and YFSETQ. The CDR3 loop reads CASSLDSDTQYF. CDR3 DNA sequence: TGCGCCAGCAGCTTGGACTCAGATACGCAGTATTTT.

CDR3 sequence: CASSFSTDREFYEQYF. Written as DNA, the CDR3 is TGTGCCAGTAGTTTCTCCACGGACAGGGAATTTTACGAGCAGTACTTC. V gene TRBV19 combines with J gene TRBJ2-7, with 8 bases that match TRBD1. The CDR3 has 16 residues. Germline CDR1 LNHDA, CDR2 SQIVND (reference sequence). V gave up 5 bases and J gave up 4 bases; unmatched junction bases: 13.

This chain uses TRBV5-8 with TRBJ2-7, with TRBD2 matching 11 bases. V gave up 1 base and J gave up 2 bases; unmatched junction bases: 5. Germline V lookup: CDR1 SGHTS, CDR2 YDEGEE. CDR3 length: 16 amino acids. The CDR3 sequence: CASSLFTSGGTYEQYF. The CDR3 coding sequence is TGTGCCAGCAGCTTGTTTACTAGCGGGGGTACCTACGAGCAGTACTTC.

CDR3 bases: TGTGCCAGCAGCTTAGCAGGGGAAGAAGAGACCCAGTACTTC. Protein product: CASSLAGEEETQYF. The V and J genes are TRBV13 and TRBJ2-5; maybe TRBD1 (6 bases). This CDR3 region has 14 residues. Germline lookup yields CDR1 PRHDT and CDR2 FYEKMQ (reference sequence). The V end was cut by 1 base, the J end by 3 bases, with 9 bases between.

The V gene is TRBV25-1, the J gene TRBJ1-2; D call uncertain. Germline V gene data show CDR1 as MGHDK and CDR2 as SYGVNS. V was cut by 2 bases and J by 4 bases, with 14 bases left in between. CDR3 length: 15 amino acids. CDR3: CASSEGPNQIYGYTF. The CDR3 coding sequence is TGTGCCAGCAGTGAAGGGCCCAACCAGATCTATGGCTACACCTTC.

This chain connects TRBV25-1 to TRBJ1-1; no reliable D call. V was shortened by 6 bases and J by 6 bases, with 17 bases between the two germline ends. CDR3 length equals 14 residues. Germline-derived CDR1 and CDR2 are MGHDK and SYGVNS. The CDR3 DNA reads as TGTGCCAGCAGCGCCCACGGCCGACTCTCTGAAGCTTTCTTT. Residues: CASSAHGRLSEAFF.

V is TRBV5-4 and J is TRBJ2-1; maybe TRBD2 (5 bases). In germline, CDR1 is SGHNT, CDR2 YYREEE (reference sequence). Trimming shortened V by 5 bases and J by 10 bases, and 16 bases separated the two germline ends. CDR3 length equals 13 residues. The chain's CDR3 is CASRYGGTREQFF. Written as DNA, the CDR3 is TGTGCCAGCAGATACGGAGGAACTCGGGAGCAGTTCTTC.

J is TRBJ1-1 and V is TRBV3-1 (or the pseudogene TRBV3-2); D might be TRBD1 (5 bases). The CDR3 is made up of 14 amino acids. The germline CDR1 and CDR2 sequences are LGHDT and YNNKEL (reference sequence). Trimming took off 3 bases at V and 1 base at J, with 9 bases between the two ends. Here the CDR3 reads CASSQRTPNTEAFF. In DNA form, the CDR3 reads TGTGCCAGCAGCCAGCGGACACCGAACACTGAAGCTTTCTTT.

This chain links TRBV5-6 with TRBJ2-5, with 10 bases matching TRBD1. Germline V lookup: CDR1 SGHDT, CDR2 YYEEEE. The CDR3 contains 16 residues. V dropped 3 bases and J dropped 5; count of bases not matched to a gene: 10. The CDR3 loop reads CASSSLGTGDVETQYF. CDR3 sequence (DNA): TGTGCCAGCAGCTCCCTCGGGACAGGGGATGTGGAGACCCAGTACTTC.

The chain joins TRBV5-1 to TRBJ1-4; possibly TRBD1 for D (5 bases). V was shortened by 0 bases and J by 8 bases, with 14 bases between the two germline ends. The germline V gene encodes CDR1 SGHRS and CDR2 YFSETQ. The CDR3 contains 15 residues. DNA of the CDR3: TGCGCCAGCAGCTTGGCAGGCCGGGGGGGAGAAAAACTGTTTTTT. Encoded protein: CASSLAGRGGEKLFF.